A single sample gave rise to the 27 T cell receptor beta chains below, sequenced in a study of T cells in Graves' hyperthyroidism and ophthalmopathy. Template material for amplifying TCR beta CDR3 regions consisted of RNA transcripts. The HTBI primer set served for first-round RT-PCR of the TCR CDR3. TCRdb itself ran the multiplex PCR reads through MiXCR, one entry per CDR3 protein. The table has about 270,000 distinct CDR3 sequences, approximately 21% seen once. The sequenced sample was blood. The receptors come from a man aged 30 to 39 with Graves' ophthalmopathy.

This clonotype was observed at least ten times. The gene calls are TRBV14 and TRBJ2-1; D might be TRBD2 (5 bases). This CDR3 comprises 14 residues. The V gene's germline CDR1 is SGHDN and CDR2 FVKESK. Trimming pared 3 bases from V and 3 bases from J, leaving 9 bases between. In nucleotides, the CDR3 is TGTGCCAGCAGCCAGAACCGGGGCTACAATGAGCAGTTCTTC. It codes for CASSQNRGYNEQFF.

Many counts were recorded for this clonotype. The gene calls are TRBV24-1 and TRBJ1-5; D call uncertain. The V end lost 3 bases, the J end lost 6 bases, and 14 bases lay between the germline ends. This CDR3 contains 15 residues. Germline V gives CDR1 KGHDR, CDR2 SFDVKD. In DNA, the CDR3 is TGTGCCACCAGTGATCCAAGGCGGGCCGGTCAGCCCCAGCATTTT. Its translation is CATSDPRRAGQPQHF.

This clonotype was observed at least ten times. The CDR3 sequence: CSAYANPQETQYF. For the CDR3, the DNA is TGCAGTGCGTATGCGAATCCCCAAGAGACCCAGTACTTC. The V gene is TRBV20-1, the J gene TRBJ2-5; no firm D call. The V gene's germline CDR1 is DFQATT and CDR2 SNEGSKA (reference sequence). The CDR3 has 13 residues. V lost 6 bases and J 1 base, leaving 12 bases between the germline ends.

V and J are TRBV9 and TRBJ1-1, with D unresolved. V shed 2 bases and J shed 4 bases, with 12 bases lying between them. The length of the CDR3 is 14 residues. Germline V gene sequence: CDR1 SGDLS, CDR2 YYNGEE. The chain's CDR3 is CASSVGEGATEAFF. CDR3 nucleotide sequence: TGTGCCAGCAGCGTTGGGGAGGGAGCCACTGAAGCTTTCTTT. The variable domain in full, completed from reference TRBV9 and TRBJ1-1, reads DSGVTQTPKHLITATGQRVTLRCSPRSGDLSVYWYQQSLDQGLQFLIQYYNGEERAKGNILERFSAQQFPDLHSELNLSSLELGDSALYFCASSVGEGATEAFFGQGTRLTVV.

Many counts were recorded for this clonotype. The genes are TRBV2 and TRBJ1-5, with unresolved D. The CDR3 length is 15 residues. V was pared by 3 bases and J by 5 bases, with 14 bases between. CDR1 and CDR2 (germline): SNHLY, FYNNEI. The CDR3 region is CASSDSQTSYQPQHF. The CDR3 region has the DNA TGTGCCAGCAGTGATAGTCAGACCAGCTATCAGCCCCAGCATTTT.

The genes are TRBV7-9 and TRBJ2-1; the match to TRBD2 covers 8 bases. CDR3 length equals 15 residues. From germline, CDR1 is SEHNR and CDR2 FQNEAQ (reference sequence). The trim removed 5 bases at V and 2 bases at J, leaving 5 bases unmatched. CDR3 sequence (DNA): TGTGCCAGCAGCGCGGGACTAGGACCCTACAATGAGCAGTTCTTC. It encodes CASSAGLGPYNEQFF.

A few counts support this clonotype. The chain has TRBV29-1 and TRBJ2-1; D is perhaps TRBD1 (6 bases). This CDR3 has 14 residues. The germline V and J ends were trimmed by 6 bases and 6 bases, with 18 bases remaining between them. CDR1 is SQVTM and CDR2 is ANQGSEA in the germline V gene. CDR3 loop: CSVVRGFRGNEQFF. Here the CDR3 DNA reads TGCAGCGTCGTAAGGGGGTTCCGGGGCAATGAGCAGTTCTTC.

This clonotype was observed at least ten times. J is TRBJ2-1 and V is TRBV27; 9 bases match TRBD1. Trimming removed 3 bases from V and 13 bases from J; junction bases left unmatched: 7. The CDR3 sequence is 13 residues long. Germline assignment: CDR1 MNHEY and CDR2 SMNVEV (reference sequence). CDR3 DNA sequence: TGTGCCAGCAGTTTTTCTACAGGGGGCGGTCAGTTCTTC. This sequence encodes CASSFSTGGGQFF.

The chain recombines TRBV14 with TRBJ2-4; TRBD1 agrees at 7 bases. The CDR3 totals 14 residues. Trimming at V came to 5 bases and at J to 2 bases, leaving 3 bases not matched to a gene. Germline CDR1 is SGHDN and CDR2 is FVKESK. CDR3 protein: CASSEGGTKNIQYF. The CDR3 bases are TGTGCCAGCAGCGAAGGGGGCACCAAAAACATTCAGTACTTC.

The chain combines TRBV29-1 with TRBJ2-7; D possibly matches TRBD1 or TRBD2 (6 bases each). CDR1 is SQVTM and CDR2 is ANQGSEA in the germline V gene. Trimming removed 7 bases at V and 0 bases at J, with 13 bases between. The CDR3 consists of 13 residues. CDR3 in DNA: TGCAGCGGGGGGGCAGGGAGCTCCTACGAGCAGTACTTC. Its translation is CSGGAGSSYEQYF.

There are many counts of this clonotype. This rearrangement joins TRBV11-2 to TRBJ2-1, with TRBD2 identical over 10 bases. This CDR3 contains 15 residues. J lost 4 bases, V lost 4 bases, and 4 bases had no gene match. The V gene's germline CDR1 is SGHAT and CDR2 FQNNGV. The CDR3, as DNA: TGTGCCAGCAGCTCTACTAGCGGGACTTACAATGAGCAGTTCTTC. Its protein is CASSSTSGTYNEQFF.

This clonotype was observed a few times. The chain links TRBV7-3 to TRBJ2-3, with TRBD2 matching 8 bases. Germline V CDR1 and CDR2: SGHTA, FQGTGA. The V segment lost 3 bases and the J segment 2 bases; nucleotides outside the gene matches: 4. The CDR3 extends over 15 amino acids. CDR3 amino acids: CASSFVAGNTDTQYF. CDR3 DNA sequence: TGTGCCAGCAGCTTCGTAGCGGGAAACACAGATACGCAGTATTTT.

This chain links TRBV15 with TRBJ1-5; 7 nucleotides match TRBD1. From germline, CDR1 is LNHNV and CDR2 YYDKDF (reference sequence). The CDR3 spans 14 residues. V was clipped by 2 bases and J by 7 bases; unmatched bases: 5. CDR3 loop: CATSRQGVEQPQHF. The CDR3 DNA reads TGTGCCACCAGCAGACAGGGGGTTGAGCAGCCCCAGCATTTT.

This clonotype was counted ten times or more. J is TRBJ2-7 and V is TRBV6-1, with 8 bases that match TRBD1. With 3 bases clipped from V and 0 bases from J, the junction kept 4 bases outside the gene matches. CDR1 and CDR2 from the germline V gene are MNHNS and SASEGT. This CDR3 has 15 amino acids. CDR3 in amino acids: CASSDTGGASYEQYF. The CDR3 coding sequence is TGTGCCAGCAGTGACACAGGGGGAGCCTCCTACGAGCAGTACTTC.

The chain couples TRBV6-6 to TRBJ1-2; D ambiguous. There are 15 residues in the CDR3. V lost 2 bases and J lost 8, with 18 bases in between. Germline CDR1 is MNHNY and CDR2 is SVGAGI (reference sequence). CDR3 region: CASSYGDGSSGGYTF. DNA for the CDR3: TGTGCCAGCAGTTACGGGGATGGATCTTCTGGGGGCTACACCTTC.

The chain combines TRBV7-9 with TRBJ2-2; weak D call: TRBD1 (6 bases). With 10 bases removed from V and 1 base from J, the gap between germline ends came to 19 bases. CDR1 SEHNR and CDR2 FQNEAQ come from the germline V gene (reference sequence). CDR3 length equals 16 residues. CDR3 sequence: CAIPKLPGQNTGELFF. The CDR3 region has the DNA TGTGCCATCCCGAAACTCCCGGGACAGAACACCGGGGAGCTGTTTTTT. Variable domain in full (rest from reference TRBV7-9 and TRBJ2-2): DTGVSQNPRHKITKRGQNVTFRCDPISEHNRLYWYRQTLGQGPEFLTYFQNEAQLEKSRLLSDRFSAERPKGSFSTLEIQRTEQGDSAMYLCAIPKLPGQNTGELFFGEGSRLTVL.

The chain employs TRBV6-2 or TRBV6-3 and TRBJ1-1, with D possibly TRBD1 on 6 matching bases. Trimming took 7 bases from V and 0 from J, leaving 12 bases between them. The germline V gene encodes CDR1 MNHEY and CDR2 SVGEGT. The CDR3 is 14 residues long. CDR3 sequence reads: CASTRQVMNTEAFF. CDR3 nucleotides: TGTGCCAGCACCCGACAGGTGATGAACACTGAAGCTTTCTTT.

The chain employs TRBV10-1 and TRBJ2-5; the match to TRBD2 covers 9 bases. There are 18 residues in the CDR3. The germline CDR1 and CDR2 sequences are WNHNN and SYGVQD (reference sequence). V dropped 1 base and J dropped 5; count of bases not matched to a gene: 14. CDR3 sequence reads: CASSEFEGREGLRETQYF. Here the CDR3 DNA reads TGCGCCAGCAGTGAGTTCGAGGGGCGGGAGGGTCTCAGGGAGACCCAGTACTTC.

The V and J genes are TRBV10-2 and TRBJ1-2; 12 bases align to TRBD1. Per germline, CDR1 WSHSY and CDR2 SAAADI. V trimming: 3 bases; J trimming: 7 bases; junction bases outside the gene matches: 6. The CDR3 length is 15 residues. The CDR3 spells CASSEWGQGASGYTF. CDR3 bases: TGCGCCAGCAGTGAATGGGGACAGGGGGCAAGTGGCTACACCTTC.

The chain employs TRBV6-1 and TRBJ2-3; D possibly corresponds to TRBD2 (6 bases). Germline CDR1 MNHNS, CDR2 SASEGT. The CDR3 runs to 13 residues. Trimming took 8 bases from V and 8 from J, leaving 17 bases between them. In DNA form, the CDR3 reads TGTGCCAGCCGGGACGGGGGAACGGTTACGCAGTATTTT. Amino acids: CASRDGGTVTQYF.

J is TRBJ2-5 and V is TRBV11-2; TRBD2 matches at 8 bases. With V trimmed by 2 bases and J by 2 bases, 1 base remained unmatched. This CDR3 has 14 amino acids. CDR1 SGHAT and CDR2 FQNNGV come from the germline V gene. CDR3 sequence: CASSLRLAQETQYF. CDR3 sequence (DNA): TGTGCCAGCAGCTTAAGACTAGCGCAAGAGACCCAGTACTTC.

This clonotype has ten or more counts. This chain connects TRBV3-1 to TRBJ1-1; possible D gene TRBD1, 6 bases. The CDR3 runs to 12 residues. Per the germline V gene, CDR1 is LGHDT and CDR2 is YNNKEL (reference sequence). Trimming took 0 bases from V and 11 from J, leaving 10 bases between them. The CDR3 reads CASSQENRAAFF. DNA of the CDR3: TGTGCCAGCAGCCAAGAGAACAGGGCCGCTTTCTTT.

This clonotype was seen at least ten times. CDR3 loop: CASSVYGGRADGELFF. CDR3 nucleotide sequence: TGTGCCAGCAGCGTGTACGGCGGGAGGGCCGACGGGGAGCTGTTTTTT. The gene calls are TRBV9 and TRBJ2-2, with 9 nucleotides matching TRBD2. Germline V gene lookup returns CDR1 SGDLS and CDR2 YYNGEE. This CDR3 has 16 amino acids. The ends lost 2 bases at V and 7 bases at J; junction bases unmatched: 9.

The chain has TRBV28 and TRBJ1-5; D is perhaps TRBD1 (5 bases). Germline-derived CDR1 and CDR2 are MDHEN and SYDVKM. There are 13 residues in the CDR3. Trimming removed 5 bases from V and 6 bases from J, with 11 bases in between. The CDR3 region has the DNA TGTGCCAGCAGTAGGGGAGGGACTCAGCCCCAGCATTTT. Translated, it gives CASSRGGTQPQHF.

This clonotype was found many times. As DNA, the CDR3 is TGTGCCAGCAATCGGAGAACGGAAACAGATACGCAGTATTTT. Protein sequence: CASNRRTETDTQYF. The rearrangement links TRBV2 to TRBJ2-3, with D uncertain. Germline CDR1 SNHLY, CDR2 FYNNEI. V was shortened by 7 bases and J by 3 bases, with 14 bases between the two germline ends. The CDR3 runs to 14 residues.

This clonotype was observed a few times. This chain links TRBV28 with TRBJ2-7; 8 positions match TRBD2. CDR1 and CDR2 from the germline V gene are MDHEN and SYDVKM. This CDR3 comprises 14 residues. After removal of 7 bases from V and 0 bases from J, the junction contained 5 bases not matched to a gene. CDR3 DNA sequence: TGTGCCAGCAAGTCCAGCGGGGGCTCCTACGAGCAGTACTTC. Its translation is CASKSSGGSYEQYF.

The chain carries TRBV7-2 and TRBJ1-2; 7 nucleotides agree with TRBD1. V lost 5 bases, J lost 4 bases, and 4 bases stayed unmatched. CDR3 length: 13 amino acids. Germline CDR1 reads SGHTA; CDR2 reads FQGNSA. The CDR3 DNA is TGTGCCAGCAGCGACAGGGTGTTCTATGGCTACACCTTC. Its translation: CASSDRVFYGYTF.